This T cell receptor beta chain stems from a study of blood T cell repertoires in COVID-19. The V end was cut by 11 bases, the J end by 9 bases, with 8 bases between. The length of the CDR3 is 9 residues. The table came from immunoSEQ multiplex PCR; TCRdb's copy has only in-frame clones and leaves some out. The sample yields about half a million clones, 80% to 90% seen once. Material: peripheral blood. This TCR came from a human donor in a cohort sampled during active COVID-19. The rearrangement uses TRBV23-1 and TRBJ1-5, with D perhaps TRBD1 (6 bases). TRBV23-1 is classed as an ORF, of uncertain function. CDR3 amino acids: CAFRGPQHF. The CDR3 region has the DNA TGCGCCTTCAGGGGGCCCCAGCATTTT.